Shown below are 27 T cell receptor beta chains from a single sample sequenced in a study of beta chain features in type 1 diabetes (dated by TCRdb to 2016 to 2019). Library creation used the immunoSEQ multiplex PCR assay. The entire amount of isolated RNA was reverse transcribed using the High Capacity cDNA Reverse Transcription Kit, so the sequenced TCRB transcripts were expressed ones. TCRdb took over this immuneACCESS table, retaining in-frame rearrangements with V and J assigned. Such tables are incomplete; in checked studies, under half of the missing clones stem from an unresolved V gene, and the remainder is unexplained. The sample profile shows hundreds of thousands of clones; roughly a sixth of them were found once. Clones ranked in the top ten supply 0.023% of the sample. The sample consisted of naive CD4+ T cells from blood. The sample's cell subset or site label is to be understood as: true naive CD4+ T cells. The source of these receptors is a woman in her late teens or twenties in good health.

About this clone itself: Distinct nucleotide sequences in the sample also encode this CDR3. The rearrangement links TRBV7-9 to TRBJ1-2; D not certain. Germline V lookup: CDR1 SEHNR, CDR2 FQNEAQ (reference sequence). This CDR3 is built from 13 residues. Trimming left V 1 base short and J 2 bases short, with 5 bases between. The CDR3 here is CASSLGLNYGYTF. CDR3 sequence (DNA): TGTGCCAGCAGCTTAGGACTGAACTATGGCTACACCTTC.

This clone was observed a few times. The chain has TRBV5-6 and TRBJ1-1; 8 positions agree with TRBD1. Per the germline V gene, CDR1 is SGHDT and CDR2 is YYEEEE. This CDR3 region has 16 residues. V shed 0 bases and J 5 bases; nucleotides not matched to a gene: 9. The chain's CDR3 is CASSLDGRGLGTEAFF. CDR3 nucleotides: TGTGCCAGCAGCTTGGACGGCAGGGGGCTGGGGACTGAAGCTTTCTTT.

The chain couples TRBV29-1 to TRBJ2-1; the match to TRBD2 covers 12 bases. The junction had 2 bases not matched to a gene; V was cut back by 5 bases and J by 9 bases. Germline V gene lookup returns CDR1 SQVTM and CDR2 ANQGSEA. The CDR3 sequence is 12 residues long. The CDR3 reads CSVLLAGGEQFF. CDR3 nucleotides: TGCAGCGTTTTACTAGCGGGAGGTGAGCAGTTCTTC.

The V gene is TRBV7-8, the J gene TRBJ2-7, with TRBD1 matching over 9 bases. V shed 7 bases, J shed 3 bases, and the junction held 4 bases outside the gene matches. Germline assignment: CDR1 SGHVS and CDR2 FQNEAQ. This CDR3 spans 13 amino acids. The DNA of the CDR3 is TGTGCCAGCATGAGGGGACAGGGCTACGAGCAGTACTTC. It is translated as CASMRGQGYEQYF.

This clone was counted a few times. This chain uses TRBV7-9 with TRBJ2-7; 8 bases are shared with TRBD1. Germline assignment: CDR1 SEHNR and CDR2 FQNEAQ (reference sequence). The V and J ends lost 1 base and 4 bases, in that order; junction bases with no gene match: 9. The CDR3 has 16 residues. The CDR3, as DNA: TGTGCCAGCAGCTTAGGCCGGACAGGGATAACTTACGAGCAGTACTTC. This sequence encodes CASSLGRTGITYEQYF.

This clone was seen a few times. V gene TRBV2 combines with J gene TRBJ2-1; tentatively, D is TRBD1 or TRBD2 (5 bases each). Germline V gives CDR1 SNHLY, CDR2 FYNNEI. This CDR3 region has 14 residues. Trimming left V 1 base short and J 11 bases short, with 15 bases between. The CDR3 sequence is CASSEGEGRIKQFF. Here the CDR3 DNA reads TGTGCCAGCAGTGAAGGTGAGGGGCGGATCAAGCAGTTCTTC.

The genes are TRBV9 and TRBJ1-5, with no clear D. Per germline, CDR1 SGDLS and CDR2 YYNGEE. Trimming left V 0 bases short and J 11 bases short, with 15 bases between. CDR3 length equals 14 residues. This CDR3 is CASSVDVAGRAQHF. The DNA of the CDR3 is TGTGCCAGCAGCGTAGATGTGGCTGGGAGGGCCCAGCATTTT.

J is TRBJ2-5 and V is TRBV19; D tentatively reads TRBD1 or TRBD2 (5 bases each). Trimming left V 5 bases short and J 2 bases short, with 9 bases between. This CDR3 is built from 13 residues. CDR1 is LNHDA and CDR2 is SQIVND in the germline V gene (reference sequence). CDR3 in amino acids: CASSWDGQETQYF. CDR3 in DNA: TGTGCCAGTAGTTGGGACGGTCAAGAGACCCAGTACTTC. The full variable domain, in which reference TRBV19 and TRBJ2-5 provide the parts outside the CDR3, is DGGITQSPKYLFRKEGQNVTLSCEQNLNHDAMYWYRQDPGQGLRLIYYSQIVNDFQKGDIAEGYSVSREKKESFPLTVTSAQKNPTAFYLCASSWDGQETQYFGPGTRLLVL.

CDR3 sequence (DNA): TGCGCCAGCAGCTTGGCCCCAGCGGGAGGCTATCGCACAGATACGCAGTATTTT. Protein product: CASSLAPAGGYRTDTQYF. The genes are TRBV5-1 and TRBJ2-3; 9 bases map to TRBD2. V dropped 0 bases and J dropped 1; count of bases not matched to a gene: 9. The CDR3 is 18 amino acids. The germline gives CDR1 SGHRS, CDR2 YFSETQ.

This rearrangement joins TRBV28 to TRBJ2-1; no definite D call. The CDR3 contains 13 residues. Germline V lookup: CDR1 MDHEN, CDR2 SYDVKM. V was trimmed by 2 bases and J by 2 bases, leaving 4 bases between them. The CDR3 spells CASSLRPYNEQFF. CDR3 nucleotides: TGTGCCAGCAGTTTACGGCCCTACAATGAGCAGTTCTTC.

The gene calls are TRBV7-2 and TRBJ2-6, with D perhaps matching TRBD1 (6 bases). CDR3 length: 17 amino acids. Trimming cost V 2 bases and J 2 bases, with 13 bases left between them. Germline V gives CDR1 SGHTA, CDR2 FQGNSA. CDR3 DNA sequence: TGTGCCAGCAGCTTAAGGGACACCGACACTGGGGCCAACGTCCTGACTTTC. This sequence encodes CASSLRDTDTGANVLTF.

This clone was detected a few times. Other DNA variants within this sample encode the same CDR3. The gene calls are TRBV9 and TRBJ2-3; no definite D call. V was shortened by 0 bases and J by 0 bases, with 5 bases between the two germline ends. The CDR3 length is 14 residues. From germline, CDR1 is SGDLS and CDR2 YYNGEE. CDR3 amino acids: CASSVGPSTDTQYF. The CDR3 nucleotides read TGTGCCAGCAGCGTAGGACCAAGCACAGATACGCAGTATTTT.

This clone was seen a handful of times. The chain's CDR3 is CASSRATDSSYNEQFF. The CDR3 region has the DNA TGCGCCAGCAGCCGCGCCACTGACAGCTCCTACAATGAGCAGTTCTTC. This rearrangement joins TRBV4-1 to TRBJ2-1; weak D call: TRBD1 (5 bases). The CDR3 has 16 residues. The germline V gene encodes CDR1 MGHRA and CDR2 YSYEKL. V shed 4 bases and J shed 0 bases, with 13 bases lying between them.

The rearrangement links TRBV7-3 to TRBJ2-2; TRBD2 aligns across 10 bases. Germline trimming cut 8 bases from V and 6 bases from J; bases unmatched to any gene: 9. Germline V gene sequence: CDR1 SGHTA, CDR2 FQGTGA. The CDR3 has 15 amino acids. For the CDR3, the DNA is TGTGCCAGCTCGGCTAGCGGGAGTGTCGCCGGGGAGCTGTTTTTT. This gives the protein CASSASGSVAGELFF.

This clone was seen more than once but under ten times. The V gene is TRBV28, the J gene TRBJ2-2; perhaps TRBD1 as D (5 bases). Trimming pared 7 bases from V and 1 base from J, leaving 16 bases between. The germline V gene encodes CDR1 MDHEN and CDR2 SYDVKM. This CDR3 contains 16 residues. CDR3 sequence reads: CASKQDRWGNTGELFF. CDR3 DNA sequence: TGTGCCAGCAAACAGGACCGTTGGGGGAACACCGGGGAGCTGTTTTTT.

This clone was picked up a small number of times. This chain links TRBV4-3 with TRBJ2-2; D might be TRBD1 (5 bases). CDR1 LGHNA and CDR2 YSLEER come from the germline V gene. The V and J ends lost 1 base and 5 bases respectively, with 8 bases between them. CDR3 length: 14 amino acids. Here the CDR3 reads CASSQARQTGELFF. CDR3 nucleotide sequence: TGCGCCAGCAGCCAAGCCCGACAGACCGGGGAGCTGTTTTTT.

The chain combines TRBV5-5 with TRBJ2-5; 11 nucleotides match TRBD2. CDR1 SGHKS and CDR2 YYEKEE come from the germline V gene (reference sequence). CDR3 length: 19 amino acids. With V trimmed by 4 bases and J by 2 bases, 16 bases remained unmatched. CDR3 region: CASSPRGIAGGARQETQYF. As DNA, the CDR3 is TGTGCCAGCAGCCCAAGGGGGATAGCGGGAGGGGCTCGACAAGAGACCCAGTACTTC.

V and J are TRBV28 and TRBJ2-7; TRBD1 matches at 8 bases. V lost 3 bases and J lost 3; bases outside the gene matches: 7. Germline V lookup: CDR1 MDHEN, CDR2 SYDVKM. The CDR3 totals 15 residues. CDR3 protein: CASSFGDRSNYEQYF. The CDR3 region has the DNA TGTGCCAGCAGTTTCGGGGACAGGTCGAACTACGAGCAGTACTTC.

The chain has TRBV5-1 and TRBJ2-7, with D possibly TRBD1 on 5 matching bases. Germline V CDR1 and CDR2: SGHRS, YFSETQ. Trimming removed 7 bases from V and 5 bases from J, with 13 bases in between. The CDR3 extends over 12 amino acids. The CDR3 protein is CASSGQGDEQYF. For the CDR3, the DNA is TGCGCCAGCTCAGGGCAGGGCGACGAGCAGTACTTC.

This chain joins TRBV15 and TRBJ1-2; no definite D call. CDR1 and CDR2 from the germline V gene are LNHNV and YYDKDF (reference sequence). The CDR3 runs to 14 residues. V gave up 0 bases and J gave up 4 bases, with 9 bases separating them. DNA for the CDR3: TGTGCCACCAGCAGAGATTGGGCCAGCTATGGCTACACCTTC. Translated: CATSRDWASYGYTF.

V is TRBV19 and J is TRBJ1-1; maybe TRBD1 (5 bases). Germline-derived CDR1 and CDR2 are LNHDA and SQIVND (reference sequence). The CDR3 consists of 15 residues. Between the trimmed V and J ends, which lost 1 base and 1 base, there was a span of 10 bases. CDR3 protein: CASSIGWGPNTEAFF. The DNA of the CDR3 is TGTGCCAGTAGTATAGGCTGGGGCCCGAACACTGAAGCTTTCTTT.

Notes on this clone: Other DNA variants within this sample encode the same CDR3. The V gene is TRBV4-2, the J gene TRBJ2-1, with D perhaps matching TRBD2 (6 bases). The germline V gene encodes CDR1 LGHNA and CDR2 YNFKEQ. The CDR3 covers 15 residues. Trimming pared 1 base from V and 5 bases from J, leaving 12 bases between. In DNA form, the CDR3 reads TGTGCCAGCAGCCAAGTCCTCGGGACTGACAATGAGCAGTTCTTC. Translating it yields CASSQVLGTDNEQFF.

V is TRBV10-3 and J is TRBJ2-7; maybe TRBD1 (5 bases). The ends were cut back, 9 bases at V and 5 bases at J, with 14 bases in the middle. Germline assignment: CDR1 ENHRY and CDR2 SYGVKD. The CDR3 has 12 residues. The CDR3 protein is CAIKGLSDEQYF. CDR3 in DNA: TGTGCCATAAAGGGGTTGTCAGACGAGCAGTACTTC.

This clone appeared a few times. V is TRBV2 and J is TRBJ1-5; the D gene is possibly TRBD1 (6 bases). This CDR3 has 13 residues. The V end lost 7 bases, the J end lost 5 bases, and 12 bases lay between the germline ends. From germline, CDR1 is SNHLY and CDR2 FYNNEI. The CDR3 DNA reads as TGTGCCAGCAAAGTGGACAGCTATCAGCCCCAGCATTTT. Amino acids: CASKVDSYQPQHF.

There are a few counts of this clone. CDR3 coding DNA: TGCAGTGCTTACAGGGCGGGCGGCTACACCTTC. Translation: CSAYRAGGYTF. The rearrangement links TRBV20-1 to TRBJ1-2, with a weak D call TRBD1 (6 bases). Germline V gene lookup returns CDR1 DFQATT and CDR2 SNEGSKA (reference sequence). V lost 5 bases, J lost 8 bases, and 12 bases lay in between. This CDR3 comprises 11 residues.

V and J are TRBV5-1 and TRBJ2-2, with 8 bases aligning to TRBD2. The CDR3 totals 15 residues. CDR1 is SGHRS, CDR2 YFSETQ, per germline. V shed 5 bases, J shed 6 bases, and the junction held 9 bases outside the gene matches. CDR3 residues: CASSYRAGASGELFF. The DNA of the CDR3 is TGCGCCAGCAGTTACCGAGCGGGAGCCTCCGGGGAGCTGTTTTTT.

For the CDR3, the DNA is TGTGCCAGCAGTTTAACGACAGCAGGCCATCAGCCCCAGCATTTT. This encodes CASSLTTAGHQPQHF. The rearrangement links TRBV28 to TRBJ1-5, with D tentatively TRBD1 (5 bases). From germline, CDR1 is MDHEN and CDR2 SYDVKM. The CDR3 has 15 amino acids. V lost 2 bases and J lost 5, with 13 bases in between.